This T cell receptor (beta chain) comes out of a study of T cell clones after liver transplantation. Study-wide context: Post-transplant blood was tracked for graft-donor-reactive T cell clones identified in a pre-transplant mixed lymphocyte reaction. Graft-donor-reactive sequences were compared with third-party-reactive TCRbeta sequences from pre-transplant mixed lymphocyte reactions. Apart from three HCV-positive recipients, transplants were for non-autoimmune, non-viral reasons.

On this clone itself: The sample carries other DNA sequences with the same CDR3.

Germline CDR1 reads LNHDA; CDR2 reads SQIVND (reference sequence). Deletions cut 3 bases from V and 1 base from J, with 6 bases between. CDR3 length: 13 residues. TCRdb keeps only in-frame clones here, not all; method: immunoSEQ multiplex PCR. This repertoire shows 90,000 to 120,000 clones, approximately 85% found once; its top ten account for 0.85% to 1%. Specimen: CD4+ T cells from blood, collected before liver transplant. The TCR originated in a human donor who received a liver transplant. The chain joins TRBV19 to TRBJ1-1; D call uncertain. The CDR3 coding sequence is TGTGCCAGTAGTATTCTGCAGAACACTGAAGCTTTCTTT. Its translation is CASSILQNTEAFF.